The text below deals with one T cell receptor beta chain. This record comes from a study of T cells after yellow fever vaccination. Study-wide context: Low-cell-number fractions underwent preparation using SMART-Seq v4 Ultra Low Input.

CDR1 and CDR2 (germline): KGHDR, SFDVKD. V dropped 1 base and J dropped 4 bases, with 12 bases sitting between them. The CDR3 is 15 amino acids. TCRdb passed the 5' RACE reads through MiXCR, listing each CDR3 protein once. The top ten clones hold approximately 0.84% of a sample with around 250,000 distinct CDR3 sequences, around 7% of them seen once. The origin of this receptor is a young man who received the YFV17D yellow fever vaccine. The material was CD4+ T cells sorted from PBMCs, obtained 15 days after the yellow fever booster vaccination. The gene calls are TRBV24-1 and TRBJ2-5; D not resolved. The CDR3: CATSDFSDPRETQYF. CDR3 coding DNA: TGTGCCACCAGTGATTTCTCCGACCCCAGAGAGACCCAGTACTTC.